This T cell receptor beta chain was documented in a study of early stage breast cancer tumors. About the research overall: Most invasive tumors, about 75% of the 16, were ER+/PR+/HER2-.

Sequencing was performed with immunoSEQ multiplex PCR; in TCRdb, only in-frame clones are kept and a portion is missing. The top ten hold more than 3% of the sample, which has around 78,000 clones, 79% seen once. As concerns this clone: Its antigen remains unidentified.

The CDR3 covers 15 residues. Germline V gene sequence: CDR1 SGHRS, CDR2 YFSETQ. V was trimmed by 0 bases and J by 3 bases, leaving 9 bases between them. Findings and limits, study-wide: Enriched TCRB sequences shared across patients were mostly commonly generated sequences. Blood repertoires resembled normal breast more than tumor.

The TCR originated in a person between 55 and 69 years old with breast cancer. The sequenced sample was blood. The V and J genes are TRBV5-1 and TRBJ1-4; perhaps TRBD1 as D (5 bases). This CDR3 reads CASSLVGDPNEKLFF. The CDR3, as DNA: TGCGCCAGCAGCTTGGTAGGGGACCCTAATGAAAAACTGTTTTTT.